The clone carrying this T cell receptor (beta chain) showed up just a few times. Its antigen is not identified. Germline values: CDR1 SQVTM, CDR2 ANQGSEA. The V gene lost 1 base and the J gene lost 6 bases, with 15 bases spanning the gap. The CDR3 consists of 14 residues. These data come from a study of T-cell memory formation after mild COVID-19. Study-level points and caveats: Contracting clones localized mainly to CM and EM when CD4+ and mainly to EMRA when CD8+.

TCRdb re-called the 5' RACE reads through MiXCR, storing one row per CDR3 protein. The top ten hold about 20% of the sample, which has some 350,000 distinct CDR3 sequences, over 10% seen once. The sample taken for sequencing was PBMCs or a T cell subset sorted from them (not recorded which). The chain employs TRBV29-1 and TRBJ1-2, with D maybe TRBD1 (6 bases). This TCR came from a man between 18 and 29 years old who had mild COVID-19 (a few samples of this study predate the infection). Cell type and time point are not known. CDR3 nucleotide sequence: TGCAGCGTTGAAGCCCTTAGGGGGGCCAATGGCTACACCTTC. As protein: CSVEALRGANGYTF.